This TCR beta chain appears in the sequencing data of a study of shared clonotypes between healthy human individuals. At the level of the study: Per donor, three plates held CD4 naive cells, three held CD4 memory, two held CD8 naive and one held CD8 memory.

Trimming removed 0 bases from V and 4 bases from J, with 16 bases in between. The CDR3 spans 16 residues. The germline V gene encodes CDR1 SGDLS and CDR2 YYNGEE. The run depth of the assay was deep. The table came from immunoSEQ multiplex PCR; TCRdb's copy has only in-frame clones and leaves some out. The sample shows 1,100,000 or so clones, around 78% of them seen only once. The sample was memory CD4+ T cells from PBMCs. Subset meaning: CD45RA-negative fraction. The sequence was collected from a man aged 18 to 35 in good health. Some clones in this sample may be carry-over from other donors' samples. The chain uses TRBV9 and TRBJ1-1; no reliable D call. In DNA, the CDR3 is TGTGCCAGCAGCGTAGGTGTCAGTGCCCTCTCCACTGAAGCTTTCTTT. Residues: CASSVGVSALSTEAFF.